This entry lists 23 T cell receptor beta chains sequenced from one sample in a study of CD8 T cells in Susac syndrome (dated by TCRdb to between 2019 and 2020). Receptor amplification or capture employed the immunoSEQ multiplex PCR assay. RNA was extracted using the RNeasy kit, and about 0.5 to 1 microgram was reverse transcribed with random hexamers. TCRdb trimmed public reads at Q25 via fastp, called clones via MiXCR and kept in-frame beta chains. Identical CDR3 proteins give one entry, which carries the most common genes and DNA. A total of around 300,000 distinct CDR3 sequences appear in this sample, roughly 85% of them only once. Jointly, the top ten make up approximately 0.2% of the sample. Sequenced material: CD8+ T cells from PBMCs. Receptors originate from a human donor with multiple sclerosis.

This clonotype was recorded a few times. V and J are TRBV7-9 and TRBJ1-2; unclear D gene. This CDR3 comprises 16 residues. The V and J ends lost 5 bases and 4 bases respectively, with 20 bases between them. The germline V gene has CDR1 SEHNR and CDR2 FQNEAQ (reference sequence). The CDR3 bases are TGTGCCAGCAGCCACCCAACCCGTGACCCTGGCTATGGCTACACCTTC. It codes for CASSHPTRDPGYGYTF.

V usage is TRBV28 and J usage is TRBJ1-1; TRBD1 agrees at 7 bases. This CDR3 has 15 amino acids. The V gene end was trimmed by 3 bases and the J gene end by 1 base; junction bases not matched to a gene: 5. CDR1 MDHEN and CDR2 SYDVKM come from the germline V gene. The CDR3 loop is CASSFTGTANTEAFF. The CDR3 DNA sequence: TGTGCCAGCAGTTTCACCGGGACAGCGAACACTGAAGCTTTCTTT.

This clonotype was observed once. This chain joins TRBV27 and TRBJ1-2; D may be TRBD1 (6 bases). Per germline, CDR1 MNHEY and CDR2 SMNVEV (reference sequence). The CDR3 has 15 amino acids. Trimming took 8 bases from V and 4 from J, leaving 20 bases between them. The CDR3 protein is CASGSRGRCGYGYTF. CDR3 in DNA: TGTGCCAGCGGGTCCAGGGGTCGGTGTGGCTATGGCTACACCTTC.

V is TRBV27 and J is TRBJ1-2; 7 nucleotides agree with TRBD1. This CDR3 spans 13 amino acids. Germline values: CDR1 MNHEY, CDR2 SMNVEV (reference sequence). With 6 bases clipped from V and 4 bases from J, the junction kept 5 bases outside the gene matches. The CDR3 DNA follows: TGTGCCAGCAGACTCGGGACAGCCTATGGCTACACCTTC. Encoded protein: CASRLGTAYGYTF.

This clonotype occurred a few times. Mismatch with germline at one junction end may stem from a read error. The rearrangement links TRBV7-2 to TRBJ2-5, with 10 nucleotides matching TRBD1. The CDR3 extends over 15 amino acids. Germline CDR1 SGHTA, CDR2 FQGNSA. CDR3 nucleotide sequence: TGTGCCAGCTCGGTCCCGGGACAGGGGCGGGAGACTCAGTACTTC. This translates into CASSVPGQGRETQYF.

The CDR3 here is CASSFMLLTGYNEQFF. The CDR3 nucleotides read TGTGCCAGCAGCTTTATGCTTTTGACCGGGTACAATGAGCAGTTCTTC. The chain has TRBV7-9 and TRBJ2-1; D is uncertain. Germline lookup yields CDR1 SEHNR and CDR2 FQNEAQ (reference sequence). This CDR3 contains 16 residues. Trimming stripped 3 bases from V and 4 bases from J, with 16 bases between. Full variable domain (rest looked up from reference TRBV7-9 and TRBJ2-1): DTGVSQNPRHKITKRGQNVTFRCDPISEHNRLYWYRQTLGQGPEFLTYFQNEAQLEKSRLLSDRFSAERPKGSFSTLEIQRTEQGDSAMYLCASSFMLLTGYNEQFFGPGTRLTVL.

This sequence joins TRBV28 and TRBJ2-4; D is unclear. V lost 2 bases and J lost 6, with 8 bases in between. CDR1 MDHEN and CDR2 SYDVKM come from the germline V gene. This CDR3 is built from 13 residues. The CDR3 protein is CASSLRVGNIQYF. CDR3 nucleotide sequence: TGTGCCAGCAGTTTAAGGGTAGGAAACATTCAGTACTTC.

This sequence joins TRBV20-1 and TRBJ2-7, with 7 bases aligning to TRBD2. V lost 7 bases, J lost 6 bases, and 12 bases stayed unmatched. Germline V gene lookup returns CDR1 DFQATT and CDR2 SNEGSKA (reference sequence). CDR3 length: 13 amino acids. CDR3 sequence reads: CSGERAGVSEQYF. The CDR3 region has the DNA TGCAGTGGTGAGAGGGCGGGAGTTTCCGAGCAGTACTTC.

The rearrangement uses TRBV2 and TRBJ2-4, with 7 nucleotides matching TRBD1. Trimming took 6 bases from V and 5 from J; bases not matched to a gene: 4. Germline V gene data show CDR1 as SNHLY and CDR2 as FYNNEI. This CDR3 has 13 residues. The DNA of the CDR3 is TGTGCCAGCAGGGGGACAGCGGAAAACATTCAGTACTTC. Amino acids: CASRGTAENIQYF.

The rearrangement links TRBV6-4 to TRBJ2-1; TRBD2 matches 12 bases. Looked up from germline, CDR1 is MRHNA and CDR2 is SNTAGT. The length of the CDR3 is 15 residues. The J segment lost 6 bases and the V segment lost 0 bases, leaving 0 bases of the junction unmatched. The CDR3 sequence: CASSDSTSGSNEQFF. In DNA, the CDR3 is TGTGCCAGCAGTGACTCGACTAGCGGGAGCAATGAGCAGTTCTTC.

This chain connects TRBV11-2 to TRBJ1-1; D uncertain. This CDR3 is 13 amino acids long. Germline lookup yields CDR1 SGHAT and CDR2 FQNNGV. V lost 0 bases and J 7 bases, leaving 9 bases between the germline ends. Written as DNA, the CDR3 is TGTGCCAGCAGCTTAGAAGTCCGACTTGAAGCTTTCTTT. Protein: CASSLEVRLEAFF.

V is TRBV28 and J is TRBJ2-7; D is undetermined. V lost 3 bases and J 4 bases, leaving 16 bases between the germline ends. The CDR3 is 15 amino acids. Germline V gene data show CDR1 as MDHEN and CDR2 as SYDVKM. CDR3 residues: CASSFVSSLSYEQYF. The CDR3 nucleotides read TGTGCCAGCAGTTTTGTGTCATCCCTCTCTTACGAGCAGTACTTC.

V and J are TRBV27 and TRBJ1-2, with D possibly TRBD1 on 6 matching bases. Trimming shortened V by 0 bases and J by 7 bases, and 15 bases separated the two germline ends. This CDR3 contains 15 residues. Germline assignment: CDR1 MNHEY and CDR2 SMNVEV (reference sequence). CDR3 region: CASSLSWTGAGGYTF. CDR3 in DNA: TGTGCCAGCAGTTTATCCTGGACGGGGGCTGGTGGCTACACCTTC.

The rearrangement links TRBV4-1 to TRBJ2-6; D perhaps matches TRBD1 (5 bases). Germline V gene lookup returns CDR1 MGHRA and CDR2 YSYEKL. V shed 5 bases and J shed 2 bases, with 16 bases lying between them. The CDR3 runs 17 residues. The CDR3 DNA follows: TGCGCCAGCAGCGCCCGTAGGGGCGACCCTGGGGCCAACGTCCTGACTTTC. Protein sequence: CASSARRGDPGANVLTF.

The chain carries TRBV7-9 and TRBJ2-5; either TRBD1 or TRBD2 may fit D (6 bases each). This CDR3 has 14 amino acids. Trimming removed 3 bases from V and 5 bases from J, with 13 bases in between. Germline V lookup: CDR1 SEHNR, CDR2 FQNEAQ (reference sequence). This CDR3 reads CASSFGGGQETQYF. The CDR3 DNA reads as TGTGCCAGCAGCTTCGGGGGCGGTCAGGAGACCCAGTACTTC. The full variable domain, rest sourced from reference TRBV7-9 and TRBJ2-5, is DTGVSQNPRHKITKRGQNVTFRCDPISEHNRLYWYRQTLGQGPEFLTYFQNEAQLEKSRLLSDRFSAERPKGSFSTLEIQRTEQGDSAMYLCASSFGGGQETQYFGPGTRLLVL.

V and J are TRBV15 and TRBJ2-1, with 12 nucleotides matching TRBD2. Germline V lookup: CDR1 LNHNV, CDR2 YYDKDF (reference sequence). The V and J ends lost 8 bases and 6 bases, in that order; junction bases with no gene match: 8. There are 15 residues in the CDR3. CDR3 nucleotides: TGTGCCACCGAGGGGAGGACTAGCGGGGCCAATGAGCAGTTCTTC. It specifies CATEGRTSGANEQFF.

This chain joins TRBV7-9 and TRBJ1-5; 8 nucleotides align to TRBD1. Germline loops: CDR1 SEHNR, CDR2 FQNEAQ (reference sequence). Losses at the gene ends were 1 base for V and 3 bases for J; bases not matched to a gene: 2. The CDR3 is 15 amino acids. DNA for the CDR3: TGTGCCAGCAGCTTAGACAGGGGGAACAATCAGCCCCAGCATTTT. Translated: CASSLDRGNNQPQHF.

This clonotype was recorded once. This rearrangement joins TRBV27 to TRBJ2-1; TRBD2 matches 15 bases. Germline CDR1 MNHEY, CDR2 SMNVEV (reference sequence). Trimming removed 5 bases from V and 15 bases from J; junction bases left unmatched: 11. The CDR3 is made up of 15 amino acids. Here the CDR3 reads CASSPSGLAGGLAFF. The DNA for the CDR3 is TGTGCCAGCAGTCCCTCGGGACTAGCGGGAGGCTTGGCGTTCTTC.

V usage is TRBV12-3 or TRBV12-4 and J usage is TRBJ1-2, with a weak D call TRBD1 (6 bases). Trimming stripped 0 bases from V and 8 bases from J, with 13 bases between. The CDR3 has 14 amino acids. Here the CDR3 DNA reads TGTGCCAGCAGTTTAGCGCAAGGGGGTCGCGGCTACACCTTC. It specifies CASSLAQGGRGYTF.

The V gene is TRBV3-1, the J gene TRBJ2-7; the match to TRBD2 covers 7 bases. Germline V CDR1 and CDR2: LGHDT, YNNKEL (reference sequence). The V gene end was trimmed by 4 bases and the J gene end by 4 bases; junction bases not matched to a gene: 10. The CDR3 is made up of 15 amino acids. CDR3 region: CASSRGGRGGYEQYF. The CDR3 nucleotides are TGTGCCAGCAGCCGGGGGGGACGGGGAGGTTACGAGCAGTACTTC.

The chain combines TRBV23-1 with TRBJ2-7, with 9 positions matching TRBD2. TRBV23-1 is placed among ORFs of uncertain function. The CDR3 totals 15 residues. V lost 8 bases and J lost 5; bases outside the gene matches: 13. Here the CDR3 reads CASPIGAGGPHEQYF. CDR3 nucleotide sequence: TGCGCCAGCCCAATTGGGGCGGGAGGGCCCCACGAGCAGTACTTC.

The J gene is TRBJ1-5, the V gene TRBV6-4, with a possible D match to TRBD1 (5 bases). The CDR3 length is 13 residues. The germline gives CDR1 MRHNA, CDR2 SNTAGT. The V end lost 7 bases, the J end lost 3 bases, and 10 bases lay between the germline ends. CDR3 amino acids: CASKQAINQPQHF. In DNA, the CDR3 is TGTGCCAGCAAACAGGCCATCAATCAGCCCCAGCATTTT.

CDR3 residues: CATGQGGTSTDTQYF. Written as DNA, the CDR3 is TGTGCCACCGGACAAGGAGGGACTAGCACAGATACGCAGTATTTT. The chain recombines TRBV24-1 with TRBJ2-3; possibly TRBD2 for D (6 bases). The germline V gene has CDR1 KGHDR and CDR2 SFDVKD. The CDR3 spans 15 residues. The V and J ends lost 9 bases and 0 bases respectively, with 15 bases between them.